A single sample is the source of the 27 T cell receptor beta chains below, sequenced in a study of molecular identifiers for immune sequencing clone quantification. Via MiXCR, TCRdb re-called the PCR reads, giving one row per CDR3 protein. The repertoire holds approximately 550,000 distinct CDR3 sequences, with roughly 24% as singletons. The sequenced sample was naive CD8+ T cells from blood, with Jurkat cell RNA spiked in. The subset was: FACS-sorted CD8+CD4-CCR7+CD45RA+ naive T cells. All receptors derive from a human donor in good health. Some libraries in this study had Jurkat cell RNA spiked in.

This clonotype has a handful of counts. The rearrangement links TRBV9 to TRBJ2-5; maybe TRBD2 (6 bases). From germline, CDR1 is SGDLS and CDR2 YYNGEE. The V end was cut by 4 bases, the J end by 2 bases, with 15 bases between. This CDR3 spans 15 amino acids. The CDR3 sequence: CASSSGVAAQETQYF. CDR3 DNA sequence: TGTGCCAGCAGCTCGGGGGTGGCGGCACAAGAGACCCAGTACTTC.

The sample holds many counts of this clonotype. The chain links TRBV29-1 to TRBJ2-2; D is perhaps TRBD1 (5 bases). Germline V gene sequence: CDR1 SQVTM, CDR2 ANQGSEA. V lost 4 bases and J lost 5, with 8 bases in between. The CDR3 has 12 amino acids. CDR3 bases: TGCAGCGTTGTTAAGGGGACCGGGGAGCTGTTTTTT. This codes for CSVVKGTGELFF.

The sample holds one count of this clonotype. This may come from a read error, since a much larger clone is one base off. V and J are TRBV5-1 and TRBJ2-5; D is tentatively TRBD1 or TRBD2 (6 bases each). Germline CDR1 is SGHRS and CDR2 is YFSETQ. The CDR3 consists of 17 residues. CDR3 nucleotides: TGCGCCAGCAGCTTGGCCGGGGGCCAGGTCCAGCAAGAGCCCCAGTACTTC. This encodes CASSLAGGQVQQEPQYF. Full variable domain (remainder filled in from reference TRBV5-1 and TRBJ2-5): KAGVTQTPRYLIKTRGQQVTLSCSPISGHRSVSWYQQTPGQGLQFLFEYFSETQRNKGNFPGRFSGRQFSNSRSEMNVSTLELGDSALYLCASSLAGGQVQQEPQYFGPGTRLLVL.

Remarks on this clonotype: A read error is possible here, since a much larger clone lies one base away. The chain combines TRBV11-2 with TRBJ2-3; 7 nucleotides match TRBD2. V gave up 5 bases and J gave up 2 bases; unmatched junction bases: 4. There are 14 residues in the CDR3. Germline V gene data show CDR1 as SGHAT and CDR2 as FQNNGV. CDR3 loop: CASSLAADTDTQYF. CDR3 bases: TGTGCCAGCAGCCTAGCGGCCGACACAGATACGCAGTATTTT. Looking up the rest from reference TRBV11-2 and TRBJ2-3 gives the full variable domain: EAGVAQSPRYKIIEKRQSVAFWCNPISGHATLYWYQQILGQGPKLLIQFQNNGVVDDSQLPKDRFSAERLKGVDSTLKIQPAKLEDSAVYLCASSLAADTDTQYFGPGTRLTVL.

The chain is built from TRBV2 and TRBJ2-2, with D tentatively TRBD1 (6 bases). This CDR3 has 14 amino acids. V lost 10 bases to trimming and J lost 2 bases, with 14 bases between them. Germline loops: CDR1 SNHLY, CDR2 FYNNEI. CDR3 coding DNA: TGTGCCATCCCCCAGGACAGAAACACCGGGGAGCTGTTTTTT. Amino acids: CAIPQDRNTGELFF.

There are many counts of this clonotype. The CDR3 reads CSGDRLGSSGANVLTF. DNA of the CDR3: TGCAGTGGAGACAGACTTGGATCCTCTGGGGCCAACGTCCTGACTTTC. The chain has TRBV20-1 and TRBJ2-6, with D possibly TRBD1 on 5 matching bases. Trimming took 7 bases from V and 0 from J, leaving 16 bases between them. The CDR3 covers 16 residues. Germline CDR1 reads DFQATT; CDR2 reads SNEGSKA (reference sequence).

The CDR3 DNA sequence: TGTGCCAGCTACAACCATTTCTACGAGCAGTACTTC. Protein product: CASYNHFYEQYF. The chain recombines TRBV28 with TRBJ2-7; D not certain. CDR3 length: 12 amino acids. Germline V gives CDR1 MDHEN, CDR2 SYDVKM. V was trimmed by 8 bases and J by 3 bases, leaving 11 bases between them.

The table lists this clonotype with many counts. The V and J genes are TRBV7-9 and TRBJ2-4; D is perhaps TRBD2 (5 bases). Looked up from germline, CDR1 is SEHNR and CDR2 is FQNEAQ (reference sequence). The CDR3 extends over 13 amino acids. With 5 bases removed from V and 3 bases from J, the gap between germline ends came to 8 bases. In DNA form, the CDR3 reads TGTGCCAGCAGCCCAGGACTCAAAAACATTCAGTACTTC. This encodes CASSPGLKNIQYF.

This clonotype is a singleton in its sample. Being one base from a much bigger clone, this may be a read error. The chain uses TRBV6-1 and TRBJ2-5; tentative D call: TRBD2 (6 bases). Germline-derived CDR1 and CDR2 are MNHNS and SASEGT. Trimming left V 4 bases short and J 5 bases short, with 17 bases between. The CDR3 consists of 15 residues. The CDR3 DNA sequence: TGTGCCAGCAGTGGACAACTAGCCTCCCCTGAGACCCAGTACTTC. It translates to CASSGQLASPETQYF.

At least ten counts were recorded for this clonotype. The chain joins TRBV4-3 to TRBJ1-3; 8 positions agree with TRBD1. V trimming: 5 bases; J trimming: 4 bases; junction bases outside the gene matches: 7. Germline values: CDR1 LGHNA, CDR2 YSLEER. CDR3 size: 15 residues. The CDR3 spells CASSLGQGLGNTIYF. DNA of the CDR3: TGCGCCAGCAGCTTAGGACAGGGCTTAGGAAACACCATATATTTT.

This clonotype was recorded a few times. The CDR3 DNA is TGTGCCAGCAGTTACATCGGAGTCACCGGGGAGCTGTTTTTT. Protein: CASSYIGVTGELFF. The gene calls are TRBV6-2 or TRBV6-3 and TRBJ2-2; D unresolved. Germline V gene lookup returns CDR1 MNHEY and CDR2 SVGEGT. V was pared by 2 bases and J by 4 bases, with 8 bases between. CDR3 length: 14 residues.

With respect to this clonotype: This clone may be a read error of a much larger clone one base away. The chain is built from TRBV29-1 and TRBJ2-1; D call uncertain. The germline V gene has CDR1 SQVTM and CDR2 ANQGSEA. CDR3 length: 12 residues. The CDR3 DNA sequence: TGCAGCGTTGAAGTTCAGGAGAATGAGCGGTTCTTC. It specifies CSVEVQENERFF.

This rearrangement joins TRBV4-1 to TRBJ2-2; D may be TRBD2 (6 bases). V gave up 7 bases and J gave up 3 bases, with 15 bases separating them. This CDR3 comprises 15 residues. Germline values: CDR1 MGHRA, CDR2 YSYEKL. The CDR3 is CASKAGIWDTGELFF. CDR3 coding DNA: TGCGCCAGCAAAGCGGGCATTTGGGACACCGGGGAGCTGTTTTTT.

The chain combines TRBV6-2 or TRBV6-3 with TRBJ2-7; D is undetermined. The germline V gene encodes CDR1 MNHEY and CDR2 SVGEGT. The CDR3 loop spans 15 amino acids. The V and J ends lost 2 bases and 1 base respectively, with 12 bases between them. CDR3 residues: CASSYVYMRSYEQYF. CDR3 DNA sequence: TGTGCCAGCAGTTACGTCTATATGAGGTCCTACGAGCAGTACTTC.

This clonotype was observed a handful of times. A much larger clonotype is one base distant, so this may be a read error. This chain links TRBV2 with TRBJ1-1; a possible D gene is TRBD1 (5 bases). Deletions cut 7 bases from V and 4 bases from J, with 16 bases between. CDR1 and CDR2 from the germline V gene are SNHLY and FYNNEI. The CDR3 sequence is 14 residues long. The CDR3 spells CASIGGRLSTEAFF. DNA for the CDR3: TGTGCCAGCATTGGGGGTAGACTGAGCACTGAAGCTTTCTTT.

The chain couples TRBV7-9 to TRBJ2-7, with D possibly TRBD1 on 6 matching bases. Germline V gene sequence: CDR1 SEHNR, CDR2 FQNEAQ (reference sequence). CDR3 length equals 13 residues. V lost 7 bases and J 1 base, leaving 11 bases between the germline ends. This CDR3 is CASTLQGSYEQYF. In DNA, the CDR3 is TGTGCCAGCACCCTACAGGGTTCCTACGAGCAGTACTTC.

In the case of this clonotype: The junction differs from germline at one of its ends, possibly a read error. The rearrangement joins TRBV7-7 to TRBJ2-5; the D gene is possibly TRBD1 (5 bases). Looked up from germline, CDR1 is SSHAT and CDR2 is FNYEAQ (reference sequence). This CDR3 is built from 14 residues. CDR3 in amino acids: CASSPLGREEAQYF. CDR3 in DNA: TGTGCTAGCAGCCCCCTGGGCAGGGAAGAGGCCCAGTACTTC.

This clonotype turned up a few times. Relative to the germline gene, one junction end is altered; a read error may explain this. The chain uses TRBV4-1 and TRBJ2-5; no clear D. The CDR3 sequence is 13 residues long. Per the germline V gene, CDR1 is MGHRA and CDR2 is YSYEKL. CDR3 region: CASSPNLQETRYF. The CDR3 DNA reads TGCGCCAGCAGCCCCAACTTACAAGAGACCCGGTACTTC.

The chain is built from TRBV6-6 and TRBJ2-5, with D hard to call. Germline values: CDR1 MNHNY, CDR2 SVGAGI (reference sequence). V was trimmed by 4 bases and J by 5 bases, leaving 14 bases between them. This CDR3 has 14 amino acids. The CDR3 region has the DNA TGTGCCAGCAGTTTGTGGAGCCTAGGGGAGACCCAGTACTTC. Translation gives CASSLWSLGETQYF.

Points on this clonotype: At one end the junction does not follow the germline gene, possibly because of a read error. The chain carries TRBV28 and TRBJ2-7; TRBD2 is a possible D gene (5 bases). The germline V gene has CDR1 MDHEN and CDR2 SYDVKM. The CDR3 sequence is 14 residues long. CDR3 region: CASSLLEDLYAQYF. CDR3 nucleotide sequence: TGTGCCAGCAGTTTATTGGAGGACCTCTACGCGCAGTACTTC.

This clonotype was counted at least ten times. This chain connects TRBV12-3 or TRBV12-4 to TRBJ1-2; D is perhaps TRBD1 (5 bases). CDR3 length: 14 amino acids. Trimming removed 6 bases at V and 2 bases at J, with 13 bases between. CDR3 in DNA: TGTGCCAGCAGACCCGTGACAGCAAACTATGGCTACACCTTC. Its protein is CASRPVTANYGYTF.

This clonotype was observed a few times. V and J are TRBV7-6 and TRBJ2-1; no reliable D call. V was pared by 5 bases and J by 8 bases, with 19 bases between. Germline CDR1 is SGHVS and CDR2 is FNYEAQ. CDR3 length equals 15 residues. For the CDR3, the DNA is TGTGCCAGCAGCGCCCTTCCAAGGCTAGGCGATGAGCAGTTCTTC. Translation gives CASSALPRLGDEQFF.

The table lists this clonotype with a few counts. V and J are TRBV4-1 and TRBJ1-1; possibly TRBD1 for D (6 bases). V was trimmed by 3 bases and J by 5 bases, leaving 10 bases between them. CDR3 length equals 13 residues. Germline loops: CDR1 MGHRA, CDR2 YSYEKL. The CDR3 is CASSHVDRTEAFF. CDR3 nucleotides: TGCGCCAGCAGCCACGTGGACAGAACTGAAGCTTTCTTT.

This clonotype was observed many times. V usage is TRBV2 and J usage is TRBJ2-6; no clear D. In germline, CDR1 is SNHLY, CDR2 FYNNEI. V lost 2 bases to trimming and J lost 2 bases, with 7 bases between them. The CDR3 loop spans 15 amino acids. CDR3 amino acids: CASSESLPGANVLTF. The CDR3 DNA reads as TGTGCCAGCAGTGAAAGCCTTCCTGGGGCCAACGTCCTGACTTTC.

This clonotype was counted many times. The chain employs TRBV28 and TRBJ1-5; D is undetermined. The V and J ends lost 6 bases and 0 bases respectively, with 18 bases between them. The CDR3 runs 17 residues. Germline V CDR1 and CDR2: MDHEN, SYDVKM. The CDR3 here is CASSLLLPDNSNQPQHF. Here the CDR3 DNA reads TGTGCCAGCAGCCTCCTCCTTCCGGATAATAGCAATCAGCCCCAGCATTTT. The complete variable domain, with remaining parts taken from reference TRBV28 and TRBJ1-5, reads DVKVTQSSRYLVKRTGEKVFLECVQDMDHENMFWYRQDPGLGLRLIYFSYDVKMKEKGDIPEGYSVSREKKERFSLILESASTNQTSMYLCASSLLLPDNSNQPQHFGDGTRLSIL.

The rearrangement joins TRBV29-1 to TRBJ1-2; a possible D gene is TRBD1 (5 bases). V lost 0 bases and J lost 2, with 7 bases in between. This CDR3 has 13 amino acids. Germline CDR1 and CDR2: SQVTM and ANQGSEA. For the CDR3, the DNA is TGCAGCGTTGAAGACCCAGGGAACTATGGCTACACCTTC. This encodes CSVEDPGNYGYTF.

This clonotype has a count of ten or more. The rearrangement links TRBV6-5 to TRBJ2-7; no definite D call. This CDR3 has 14 amino acids. Trimming cost V 2 bases and J 7 bases, with 15 bases left between them. Germline-derived CDR1 and CDR2 are MNHEY and SVGAGI. In DNA, the CDR3 is TGTGCCAGCAGTTACCTTGAGAACCTGGGAGAGCAGTACTTC. This gives the protein CASSYLENLGEQYF.